A single sample is the source of the 10 T cell receptor beta chains below, sequenced in a study of cytomegalovirus exposure and HLA in healthy donors. A multiplex PCR was run with 60 Vbeta primers and 13 Jbeta primers. The protocol was immunoSEQ multiplex PCR, while the TCRdb copy is restricted to in-frame clones and leaves out a portion. The sample includes around 50,000 clones, around 72% seen only once; the top ten take around 22%. Sequenced material: PBMCs. Receptor source: a woman aged 45-59 years in good health and CMV-seropositive.

In its sample, this clone was seen a few times. V is TRBV9 and J is TRBJ2-3; maybe TRBD2 (5 bases). Germline V gene sequence: CDR1 SGDLS, CDR2 YYNGEE. The V end was cut by 7 bases, the J end by 2 bases, with 11 bases between. The CDR3 runs 13 residues. CDR3 nucleotide sequence: TGTGCCAGCGGTCGACTACTCACAGATACGCAGTATTTT. Protein sequence: CASGRLLTDTQYF.

This clone has just a few counts. The chain is built from TRBV7-2 and TRBJ1-1; D is possibly TRBD1 (5 bases). The CDR3 covers 13 residues. Trimming took off 4 bases at V and 1 base at J, with 7 bases between the two ends. Germline loops: CDR1 SGHTA, CDR2 FQGNSA. The CDR3 DNA reads TGTGCCAGCAGCTCCGGACAGAACACTGAAGCTTTCTTT. Protein: CASSSGQNTEAFF.

This clone was counted a few times. V gene TRBV7-9 combines with J gene TRBJ1-1; D unclear. Per the germline V gene, CDR1 is SEHNR and CDR2 is FQNEAQ (reference sequence). Trimming removed 5 bases from V and 1 base from J, with 11 bases in between. There are 14 residues in the CDR3. This CDR3 reads CASSPDPGNTEAFF. The CDR3 nucleotides read TGTGCCAGCAGCCCCGACCCAGGGAACACTGAAGCTTTCTTT.

The rearrangement links TRBV6-6 to TRBJ2-3, with D tentatively TRBD2 (7 bases). There are 16 residues in the CDR3. CDR1 MNHNY and CDR2 SVGAGI come from the germline V gene (reference sequence). V dropped 5 bases and J dropped 1 base, with 16 bases sitting between them. CDR3 in amino acids: CASSPLPRGRTDTQYF. CDR3 in DNA: TGTGCCAGCAGTCCACTCCCGCGGGGGCGCACAGATACGCAGTATTTT.

The rearrangement links TRBV5-8 to TRBJ2-1, with D possibly TRBD1 on 6 matching bases. Germline values: CDR1 SGHTS, CDR2 YDEGEE. V shed 0 bases and J shed 7 bases, with 14 bases lying between them. The CDR3 extends over 15 amino acids. This CDR3 is CASSLARGQMNEQFF. The CDR3 coding sequence is TGTGCCAGCAGCTTGGCGCGAGGACAGATGAATGAGCAGTTCTTC.

V and J are TRBV2 and TRBJ2-1, with 11 bases identical to TRBD2. The germline gives CDR1 SNHLY, CDR2 FYNNEI. Unmatched junction bases numbered 15, after V lost 6 bases and J lost 5 bases. The CDR3 has 18 residues. In nucleotides, the CDR3 is TGTGCCAGCAGCGTCGCCGGGGCTAGCGGGAGGACCAACAATGAGCAGTTCTTC. Protein sequence: CASSVAGASGRTNNEQFF.

This clone has only a few counts. The chain carries TRBV7-9 and TRBJ2-5; 7 bases align to TRBD1. Germline CDR1 is SEHNR and CDR2 is FQNEAQ (reference sequence). The V and J ends lost 7 bases and 2 bases, in that order; junction bases with no gene match: 7. The CDR3 runs to 14 residues. CDR3 region: CASTPGTAQETQYF. The DNA of the CDR3 is TGTGCCAGCACCCCTGGGACAGCTCAAGAGACCCAGTACTTC.

V and J are TRBV4-1 and TRBJ2-5, with a tentative D call TRBD1 (5 bases). Trimming shortened V by 0 bases and J by 5 bases, and 10 bases separated the two germline ends. CDR1 is MGHRA, CDR2 YSYEKL, per germline. The CDR3 consists of 14 residues. As DNA, the CDR3 is TGCGCCAGCAGCCAAGAGTGGGGCAGGGAGACCCAGTACTTC. Its protein is CASSQEWGRETQYF.

The V call is TRBV14, the J call TRBJ2-5; 9 bases are a match to TRBD2. The CDR3 has 15 residues. Trimming at V came to 3 bases and at J to 3 bases, leaving 5 bases not matched to a gene. Germline CDR1 is SGHDN and CDR2 is FVKESK. CDR3 in amino acids: CASSHFGGGEETQYF. The CDR3 coding sequence is TGTGCCAGCAGCCACTTCGGCGGGGGGGAAGAGACCCAGTACTTC.

This clone was seen only once. The genes are TRBV6-5 and TRBJ2-1; 7 bases line up with TRBD2. The germline gives CDR1 MNHEY, CDR2 SVGAGI. CDR3 size: 16 residues. V trimming: 4 bases; J trimming: 9 bases; junction bases outside the gene matches: 15. The CDR3 is CASSSLGGEEVSEQFF. The CDR3 nucleotides read TGTGCCAGCAGTTCCCTGGGGGGGGAGGAAGTAAGTGAGCAGTTCTTC.